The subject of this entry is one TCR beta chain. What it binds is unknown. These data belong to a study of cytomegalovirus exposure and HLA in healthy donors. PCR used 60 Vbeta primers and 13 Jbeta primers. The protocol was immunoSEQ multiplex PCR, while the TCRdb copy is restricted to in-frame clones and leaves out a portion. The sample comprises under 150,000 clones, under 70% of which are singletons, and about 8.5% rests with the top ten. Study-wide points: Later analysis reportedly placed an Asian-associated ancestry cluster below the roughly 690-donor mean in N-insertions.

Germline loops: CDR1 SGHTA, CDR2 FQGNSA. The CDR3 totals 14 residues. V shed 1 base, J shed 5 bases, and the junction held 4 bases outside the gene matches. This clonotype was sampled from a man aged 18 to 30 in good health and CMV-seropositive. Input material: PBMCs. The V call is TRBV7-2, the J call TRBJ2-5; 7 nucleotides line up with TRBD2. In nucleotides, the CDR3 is TGTGCCAGCAGCTTAGGTCGGGGAGGGGAGACCCAGTACTTC. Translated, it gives CASSLGRGGETQYF.